Below are 30 T cell receptor beta chains sequenced from a single sample in a study of identical twins. MiXCR was run by TCRdb on the 5' RACE reads, yielding one entry per CDR3 protein. The sample includes about 810,000 distinct CDR3 sequences, roughly 12% of them seen just once. These same records also appear under a second study, on yellow fever vaccine responses in identical twins.

The sample taken for sequencing was PBMCs. The receptors shown here come from a young woman in good health.

This clonotype has a handful of counts. The chain uses TRBV7-9 and TRBJ1-5; no reliable D call. The V and J ends lost 5 bases and 7 bases respectively, with 18 bases between them. The CDR3 consists of 15 residues. Germline V CDR1 and CDR2: SEHNR, FQNEAQ (reference sequence). CDR3 region: CASSQGDGSWQPQHF. In DNA, the CDR3 is TGTGCCAGCAGCCAAGGAGATGGGTCGTGGCAGCCCCAGCATTTT.

The rearrangement joins TRBV7-9 to TRBJ1-1; D call uncertain. Germline loops: CDR1 SEHNR, CDR2 FQNEAQ (reference sequence). Trimming cost V 2 bases and J 6 bases, with 7 bases left between them. The CDR3 contains 12 residues. The CDR3 loop is CASSLMLPEAFF. The CDR3 nucleotides are TGTGCCAGCAGCTTAATGTTACCTGAAGCTTTCTTT.

This clonotype was detected many times. The J gene is TRBJ1-5, the V gene TRBV12-3 or TRBV12-4, with TRBD1 as a possible D gene (6 bases). There are 14 residues in the CDR3. V dropped 5 bases and J dropped 4 bases, with 12 bases sitting between them. The CDR3 loop reads CASSLGHQNQPQHF. The CDR3 nucleotides are TGTGCCAGCAGTCTGGGACACCAGAATCAGCCCCAGCATTTT.

The chain employs TRBV3-1 and TRBJ1-5, with D possibly being TRBD1 (5 bases). CDR1 and CDR2 from the germline V gene are LGHDT and YNNKEL (reference sequence). The CDR3 sequence is 14 residues long. Trimming removed 1 base from V and 5 bases from J, with 9 bases in between. The CDR3 region is CASSQGGNHQPQHF. In DNA, the CDR3 is TGTGCCAGCAGCCAAGGGGGGAACCATCAGCCCCAGCATTTT.

This clonotype was counted at least ten times. This chain connects TRBV7-2 to TRBJ1-5; TRBD1 is a possible D gene (6 bases). CDR3 length: 14 amino acids. Trimming took 6 bases from V and 0 from J, leaving 9 bases between them. Germline loops: CDR1 SGHTA, CDR2 FQGNSA. Written as DNA, the CDR3 is TGTGCCAGCAGGGGGGGGGCTAGCAATCAGCCCCAGCATTTT. Amino acid sequence: CASRGGASNQPQHF.

This clonotype was counted ten times or more. This chain connects TRBV12-3 or TRBV12-4 to TRBJ2-7; TRBD2 aligns across 11 bases. The CDR3 consists of 14 residues. J lost 0 bases, V lost 5 bases, and 0 bases had no gene match. CDR3 in amino acids: CASSTSGSSYEQYF. DNA of the CDR3: TGTGCCAGCAGTACTAGCGGGAGCTCCTACGAGCAGTACTTC.

This clonotype was seen only a few times. The chain links TRBV4-1 to TRBJ2-7, with D possibly being TRBD1 (6 bases). The V gene lost 4 bases and the J gene lost 0 bases, with 16 bases spanning the gap. Germline V gene lookup returns CDR1 MGHRA and CDR2 YSYEKL. The CDR3 runs to 16 residues. In DNA, the CDR3 is TGCGCCAGCAGCCCCTGGAGGACAGCCAGCTCCTACGAGCAGTACGTC. Its translation: CASSPWRTASSYEQYV.

This clonotype was seen a handful of times. The rearrangement uses TRBV4-1 and TRBJ1-4, with TRBD1 matching 7 bases. Trimming at V came to 1 base and at J to 5 bases, leaving 13 bases not matched to a gene. This CDR3 region has 18 residues. Germline lookup yields CDR1 MGHRA and CDR2 YSYEKL. The CDR3 nucleotides read TGCGCCAGCAGCCAAGTCCAGAAACGACAGGGAACAAATGAAAAACTGTTTTTT. This translates into CASSQVQKRQGTNEKLFF.

This clonotype was detected many times. J is TRBJ2-2 and V is TRBV12-3 or TRBV12-4; maybe TRBD1 (6 bases). The CDR3 consists of 15 residues. V shed 3 bases and J shed 2 bases, with 10 bases lying between them. Written as DNA, the CDR3 is TGTGCCAGCAGTTTCAGGGGCGACAACACCGGGGAGCTGTTTTTT. Encoded protein: CASSFRGDNTGELFF.

The chain recombines TRBV9 with TRBJ2-7; 10 bases match TRBD2. The CDR3 has 15 residues. CDR1 is SGDLS and CDR2 is YYNGEE in the germline V gene. The J segment lost 2 bases and the V segment lost 0 bases, leaving 2 bases of the junction unmatched. CDR3 sequence reads: CASSVGTSGAYEQYF. CDR3 bases: TGTGCCAGCAGCGTAGGGACTAGCGGAGCCTACGAGCAGTACTTC.

This clonotype has only a few counts. J is TRBJ2-5 and V is TRBV12-3 or TRBV12-4; D is perhaps TRBD2 (5 bases). This CDR3 contains 13 residues. V lost 3 bases and J 7 bases, leaving 12 bases between the germline ends. The CDR3: CASSFAGRGTQYF. CDR3 sequence (DNA): TGTGCCAGCAGTTTCGCGGGCCGCGGGACCCAGTACTTC.

The chain recombines TRBV7-6 with TRBJ2-1, with 8 nucleotides matching TRBD2. CDR1 and CDR2 (germline): SGHVS, FNYEAQ. The CDR3 has 15 residues. The ends lost 3 bases at V and 5 bases at J; junction bases unmatched: 6. CDR3 coding DNA: TGTGCCAGCAGCTTTGCGGGAGGACCAAACAATGAGCAGTTCTTC. Encoded protein: CASSFAGGPNNEQFF.

This clonotype occurred many times. J is TRBJ2-2 and V is TRBV5-1; a possible D gene is TRBD2 (6 bases). The CDR3 is made up of 16 amino acids. CDR1 is SGHRS, CDR2 YFSETQ, per germline. V lost 4 bases, J lost 0 bases, and 13 bases lay in between. The CDR3 is CASSARGGANTGELFF. The CDR3 nucleotides read TGCGCCAGCAGCGCACGGGGCGGGGCGAACACCGGGGAGCTGTTTTTT.

This clonotype came up a few times. This chain links TRBV27 with TRBJ2-7; perhaps D is TRBD1 or TRBD2 (6 bases each). This CDR3 contains 13 residues. Between the trimmed V and J ends, which lost 7 bases and 4 bases, there was a span of 14 bases. In germline, CDR1 is MNHEY, CDR2 SMNVEV (reference sequence). The chain's CDR3 is CASTSGGRYEQYF. CDR3 sequence (DNA): TGTGCCAGCACCTCCGGGGGCCGATACGAGCAGTACTTC.

CDR3 sequence: CSVEAGVVTGELFF. DNA for the CDR3: TGCAGCGTTGAAGCGGGAGTCGTTACCGGGGAGCTGTTTTTT. The V and J genes are TRBV29-1 and TRBJ2-2, with D tentatively TRBD2 (6 bases). The CDR3 covers 14 residues. The V gene lost 1 base and the J gene lost 5 bases, with 11 bases spanning the gap. CDR1 is SQVTM and CDR2 is ANQGSEA in the germline V gene.

About this clonotype: The junction does not match germline at one end; this may be a read error. This chain links TRBV19 with TRBJ2-5; the match to TRBD1 covers 10 bases. Germline CDR1 is LNHDA and CDR2 is SQIVND (reference sequence). This CDR3 comprises 15 residues. The CDR3 loop reads CASSMEGDQKGTGDF. The CDR3 DNA follows: TGTGCCAGTAGTATGGAGGGAGATCAGAAGGGGACAGGGGACTTC.

Here the CDR3 DNA reads TGTGCCAGCTCACGGTACGAAGAGACCCAGTACTTC. Residues: CASSRYEETQYF. This sequence joins TRBV18 and TRBJ2-5; no clear D. The CDR3 runs 12 residues. Germline V gene lookup returns CDR1 KGHSH and CDR2 LQKENI. Trimming pared 4 bases from V and 3 bases from J, leaving 6 bases between.

The table lists this clonotype with many counts. The genes are TRBV7-9 and TRBJ2-7; D is undetermined. The germline CDR1 and CDR2 sequences are SEHNR and FQNEAQ (reference sequence). V lost 1 base and J 4 bases, leaving 11 bases between the germline ends. This CDR3 contains 14 residues. The CDR3 is CASSLGQAPYEQYF. CDR3 bases: TGTGCCAGCAGCTTAGGGCAGGCCCCTTACGAGCAGTACTTC.

This clonotype came up a few times. The chain has TRBV4-1 and TRBJ2-1, with 13 bases aligning to TRBD2. J gave up 6 bases and V 4 bases, and 9 bases lay outside the gene matches. The CDR3 covers 17 residues. Germline assignment: CDR1 MGHRA and CDR2 YSYEKL. The CDR3 spells CASSLGLAGRRVNEQFF. The DNA of the CDR3 is TGCGCCAGCAGCCTGGGACTAGCGGGAAGAAGGGTCAATGAGCAGTTCTTC.

The genes are TRBV12-3 or TRBV12-4 and TRBJ2-7, with D possibly being TRBD2 (5 bases). Trimming cost V 7 bases and J 4 bases, with 17 bases left between them. The CDR3 totals 14 residues. Here the CDR3 reads CASTLRGMRYEQYF. For the CDR3, the DNA is TGTGCCAGCACCCTACGAGGGATGCGATACGAGCAGTACTTC.

This clonotype was picked up a small number of times. The V gene is TRBV29-1, the J gene TRBJ2-7; 8 nucleotides align to TRBD2. The CDR3 totals 13 residues. Germline loops: CDR1 SQVTM, CDR2 ANQGSEA. The V and J ends lost 4 bases and 4 bases, in that order; junction bases with no gene match: 6. CDR3 bases: TGCAGCGTTGGGGGACTAGTTCAATACGAGCAGTACTTC. This sequence encodes CSVGGLVQYEQYF.

This clonotype showed up just a few times. The chain employs TRBV3-1 and TRBJ1-1; D might be TRBD1 (6 bases). The CDR3 totals 15 residues. Germline V gene lookup returns CDR1 LGHDT and CDR2 YNNKEL (reference sequence). The V gene lost 6 bases and the J gene lost 2 bases, with 16 bases spanning the gap. DNA of the CDR3: TGTGCCAGCAGGGACAGCAGGCGCCGAAACACTGAAGCTTTCTTT. Translated: CASRDSRRRNTEAFF.

The table lists this clonotype with a few counts. This chain links TRBV20-1 with TRBJ2-1, with TRBD2 identical over 7 bases. After removal of 2 bases from V and 3 bases from J, the junction contained 7 bases not matched to a gene. The CDR3 has 15 amino acids. CDR1 is DFQATT and CDR2 is SNEGSKA in the germline V gene (reference sequence). This chain's CDR3 is CSARPPSGNYNEQFF. DNA of the CDR3: TGCAGTGCTAGACCCCCTAGCGGAAACTACAATGAGCAGTTCTTC.

This clonotype has just a few counts. The genes are TRBV7-9 and TRBJ1-1; D gene ambiguous. Germline CDR1 and CDR2: SEHNR and FQNEAQ (reference sequence). V was cut by 1 base and J by 6 bases, with 9 bases left in between. This CDR3 comprises 13 residues. The CDR3: CASSLGMTAEAFF. In DNA, the CDR3 is TGTGCCAGCAGCTTAGGCATGACGGCTGAAGCTTTCTTT.

This clonotype turned up a few times. This chain uses TRBV29-1 with TRBJ2-5, with D tentatively TRBD2 (6 bases). V lost 6 bases to trimming and J lost 4 bases, with 15 bases between them. Germline V gene sequence: CDR1 SQVTM, CDR2 ANQGSEA. The CDR3 extends over 13 amino acids. CDR3 bases: TGCAGCGTAAAGTCGGGAGAGGGAGAGACCCAGTACTTC. Protein product: CSVKSGEGETQYF.

The chain carries TRBV5-5 and TRBJ2-7, with 7 bases lining up with TRBD2. The junction had 9 bases not matched to a gene; V was cut back by 4 bases and J by 5 bases. Germline V CDR1 and CDR2: SGHKS, YYEKEE (reference sequence). The CDR3 totals 14 residues. CDR3 nucleotide sequence: TGTGCCAGCAGCCCCGCCAGCGGGAAGAACGAGCAGTACTTC. This gives the protein CASSPASGKNEQYF.

J is TRBJ2-1 and V is TRBV6-4, with D maybe TRBD1 (6 bases). CDR3 length equals 17 residues. Germline V CDR1 and CDR2: MRHNA, SNTAGT. V lost 0 bases and J lost 0, with 12 bases in between. The CDR3 reads CASSDSYGQSSYNEQFF. As DNA, the CDR3 is TGTGCCAGCAGTGACTCGTATGGACAGAGCTCCTACAATGAGCAGTTCTTC.

The V call is TRBV4-2, the J call TRBJ2-7; possibly TRBD2 for D (5 bases). The germline V gene encodes CDR1 LGHNA and CDR2 YNFKEQ. Deletions cut 4 bases from V and 4 bases from J, with 17 bases between. This CDR3 spans 15 amino acids. CDR3 sequence reads: CASSRESGVSYEQYF. Written as DNA, the CDR3 is TGTGCCAGCAGCCGAGAATCCGGGGTGTCATACGAGCAGTACTTC.

This chain uses TRBV6-1 with TRBJ2-1, with 10 bases that match TRBD2. Unmatched junction bases numbered 7, after V lost 8 bases and J lost 6 bases. The CDR3 runs 14 residues. The germline gives CDR1 MNHNS, CDR2 SASEGT. This chain's CDR3 is CASFRASGSNEQFF. The CDR3, as DNA: TGTGCCAGCTTTCGGGCTAGCGGGAGCAATGAGCAGTTCTTC.

This clonotype showed up many times. V gene TRBV5-1 combines with J gene TRBJ1-1, with TRBD1 matching 8 bases. Trimming took 3 bases from V and 0 from J; bases not matched to a gene: 4. Germline assignment: CDR1 SGHRS and CDR2 YFSETQ. CDR3 length equals 15 residues. CDR3 amino acids: CASSWGTGLNTEAFF. CDR3 sequence (DNA): TGCGCCAGCAGCTGGGGGACAGGCCTGAACACTGAAGCTTTCTTT.